This paragraph reports one T cell receptor (beta chain). Method: immunoSEQ multiplex PCR; TCRdb's copy keeps in-frame clones and lacks some. The sample includes roughly 2.2 million clones, approximately 93% of them seen just once. This record comes from a study of shared clonotypes between healthy human individuals. About the research overall: Participating donors consisted of a couple of women and a few men aged 18 to 49.

V dropped 6 bases and J dropped 5 bases, with 14 bases sitting between them. The germline V gene encodes CDR1 SQVTM and CDR2 ANQGSEA. CDR3 size: 12 residues. The sample was naive CD4+ T cells from PBMCs. Sample subset: CD45RA+ positively selected. This TCR derives from a man between 18 and 35 years old in good health. Some clones in this sample may be carry-over from other donors' samples. The V call is TRBV29-1, the J call TRBJ2-7; perhaps TRBD1 as D (5 bases). The chain's CDR3 is CSVNRWGDEQYF. The CDR3 DNA sequence: TGCAGCGTGAACCGATGGGGCGACGAGCAGTACTTC.